Listed here are 19 T cell receptor beta chains from one sample, sequenced in a study of blood T cell repertoires in COVID-19. Sequenced by immunoSEQ multiplex PCR; TCRdb stores in-frame clones only, minus some. This table has about 140,000 clones, about 80% appearing once. The sequenced sample consisted of PBMCs or T cells enriched from blood (not recorded which). Receptors originate from a woman aged 45-65 years who had recovered from COVID-19.

This sequence joins TRBV28 and TRBJ2-3, with 13 positions matching TRBD2. Per the germline V gene, CDR1 is MDHEN and CDR2 is SYDVKM. There are 18 residues in the CDR3. The junction had 15 bases not matched to a gene; V was cut back by 6 bases and J by 6 bases. The chain's CDR3 is CASSQGLAGPFTPDTQYF. The CDR3 bases are TGTGCCAGCAGCCAGGGACTAGCGGGACCTTTTACCCCCGATACGCAGTATTTT. The full variable domain, with the rest looked up from reference TRBV28 and TRBJ2-3, is DVKVTQSSRYLVKRTGEKVFLECVQDMDHENMFWYRQDPGLGLRLIYFSYDVKMKEKGDIPEGYSVSREKKERFSLILESASTNQTSMYLCASSQGLAGPFTPDTQYFGPGTRLTVL.

The rearrangement links TRBV11-3 to TRBJ2-1; D is perhaps TRBD2 (5 bases). The germline V gene encodes CDR1 SGHNT and CDR2 YENEEA. The V and J ends lost 4 bases and 0 bases respectively, with 7 bases between them. The CDR3 consists of 14 residues. The CDR3 loop is CASSSRGSYNEQFF. CDR3 nucleotide sequence: TGTGCCAGCAGCTCCCGGGGCTCCTACAATGAGCAGTTCTTC. The full variable domain, rest sourced from reference TRBV11-3 and TRBJ2-1, is EAGVVQSPRYKIIEKKQPVAFWCNPISGHNTLYWYLQNLGQGPELLIRYENEEAVDDSQLPKDRFSAERLKGVDSTLKIQPAELGDSAVYLCASSSRGSYNEQFFGPGTRLTVL.

Points on this clone: The identical CDR3 is also encoded by other nucleotide sequences in the sample. The V and J genes are TRBV3-1 (or the pseudogene TRBV3-2) and TRBJ1-1; D unresolved. Trimming left V 2 bases short and J 5 bases short, with 9 bases between. The germline V gene encodes CDR1 LGHDT and CDR2 YNNKEL (reference sequence). This CDR3 is built from 13 residues. In nucleotides, the CDR3 is TGTGCCAGCAGCCAAAATCGTCGGACTGAAGCTTTCTTT. Its translation is CASSQNRRTEAFF.

The table lists this clone with a few counts. CDR3 sequence reads: CASSTNRGTEAFF. The CDR3 DNA follows: TGTGCCAGCAGTACTAACAGGGGCACTGAAGCTTTCTTT. The V and J genes are TRBV12-3 or TRBV12-4 and TRBJ1-1; 7 bases agree with TRBD1. Unmatched junction bases numbered 4, after V lost 5 bases and J lost 4 bases. The CDR3 sequence is 13 residues long.

The sample holds one count of this clone. The genes are TRBV28 and TRBJ2-3; D unclear. V lost 8 bases and J lost 2, with 17 bases in between. CDR3 length equals 15 residues. Looked up from germline, CDR1 is MDHEN and CDR2 is SYDVKM. DNA for the CDR3: TGTGCCAGCGTAAAGACGGAGATTTCCACAGATACGCAGTATTTT. This encodes CASVKTEISTDTQYF.

The J gene is TRBJ2-3, the V gene TRBV30; TRBD2 matches 8 bases. The CDR3 contains 15 residues. The germline CDR1 and CDR2 sequences are GTSNPN and SVGIG (reference sequence). The trim removed 3 bases at V and 2 bases at J, leaving 7 bases unmatched. CDR3 protein: CAWSPAGATTDTQYF. Written as DNA, the CDR3 is TGTGCCTGGAGCCCAGCGGGAGCGACCACAGATACGCAGTATTTT. The variable domain in full, completed from reference TRBV30 and TRBJ2-3, reads SQTIHQWPATLVQPVGSPLSLECTVEGTSNPNLYWYRQAAGRGLQLLFYSVGIGQISSEVPQNLSASRPQDRQFILSSKKLLLSDSGFYLCAWSPAGATTDTQYFGPGTRLTVL.

The CDR3 bases are TGTGCCAGCAGTCCTGGAAGTAGCGAGACCCAGTACTTC. Translation: CASSPGSSETQYF. This chain connects TRBV28 to TRBJ2-5; D is uncertain. This CDR3 contains 13 residues. Trimming stripped 5 bases from V and 5 bases from J, with 12 bases between. Looked up from germline, CDR1 is MDHEN and CDR2 is SYDVKM. Drawing the rest from reference TRBV28 and TRBJ2-5, the complete variable domain is DVKVTQSSRYLVKRTGEKVFLECVQDMDHENMFWYRQDPGLGLRLIYFSYDVKMKEKGDIPEGYSVSREKKERFSLILESASTNQTSMYLCASSPGSSETQYFGPGTRLLVL.

The chain is built from TRBV27 and TRBJ1-4; D is possibly TRBD1 (6 bases). This CDR3 has 15 amino acids. CDR1 and CDR2 (germline): MNHEY, SMNVEV (reference sequence). Deletions cut 3 bases from V and 6 bases from J, with 14 bases between. DNA of the CDR3: TGTGCCAGCAGTTTCGTTGGACAGAGTGATGAAAAACTGTTTTTT. It translates to CASSFVGQSDEKLFF.

The chain recombines TRBV2 with TRBJ2-7; perhaps TRBD2 as D (6 bases). The CDR3 runs to 14 residues. Trimming stripped 2 bases from V and 0 bases from J, with 8 bases between. Germline assignment: CDR1 SNHLY and CDR2 FYNNEI. CDR3 nucleotide sequence: TGTGCCAGCAGTGAATATAGCGGCTCCTACGAGCAGTACTTC. This codes for CASSEYSGSYEQYF.

This clone was recorded a few times. The chain is built from TRBV18 and TRBJ2-2; maybe TRBD1 (6 bases). This CDR3 region has 15 residues. V was cut by 5 bases and J by 6 bases, with 16 bases left in between. CDR1 and CDR2 (germline): KGHSH, LQKENI. As DNA, the CDR3 is TGTGCCAGCTCAAGACTACAGGGAGTTCCCGGGGAGCTGTTTTTT. Encoded protein: CASSRLQGVPGELFF.

The CDR3 here is CASSVGTARRGEQYF. The CDR3 DNA follows: TGCGCCAGCAGCGTCGGGACAGCCCGGCGGGGCGAGCAGTACTTC. V and J are TRBV5-1 and TRBJ2-7; tentative D call: TRBD1 (7 bases). The V end was cut by 4 bases, the J end by 6 bases, with 20 bases between. The CDR3 sequence is 15 residues long. CDR1 SGHRS and CDR2 YFSETQ come from the germline V gene.

Only one count was recorded for this clone. The chain carries TRBV6-4 and TRBJ2-1, with a possible D match to TRBD2 (6 bases). The ends were cut back, 3 bases at V and 9 bases at J, with 12 bases in the middle. Germline V CDR1 and CDR2: MRHNA, SNTAGT. CDR3 length equals 13 residues. The CDR3 coding sequence is TGTGCCAGCAGTGAAGTGGAGGGGACTGAGCAGTTCTTC. Translating it yields CASSEVEGTEQFF.

The rearrangement uses TRBV7-8 and TRBJ1-1; no reliable D call. The V gene's germline CDR1 is SGHVS and CDR2 FQNEAQ. This CDR3 has 13 amino acids. V was clipped by 3 bases and J by 5 bases, with 10 bases between them. Here the CDR3 DNA reads TGTGCCAGCAGCTTGAGTTCCCAAACTGAAGCTTTCTTT. The encoded protein is CASSLSSQTEAFF.

This clone was seen only a few times. The V and J genes are TRBV28 and TRBJ1-4; no definite D call. CDR1 MDHEN and CDR2 SYDVKM come from the germline V gene. V gave up 1 base and J gave up 7 bases, with 4 bases separating them. There are 12 residues in the CDR3. The DNA of the CDR3 is TGTGCCAGCAGTTTATTATCTGAAAAACTGTTTTTT. This gives the protein CASSLLSEKLFF.

This clone was seen a few times. This chain joins TRBV7-2 and TRBJ1-1, with 11 bases fitting TRBD1. This CDR3 spans 16 amino acids. Trimming removed 5 bases from V and 2 bases from J; junction bases left unmatched: 7. Germline CDR1 and CDR2: SGHTA and FQGNSA. As DNA, the CDR3 is TGTGCCAGCAGCCTAAGGACAGGGGGCCTAAACACTGAAGCTTTCTTT. Its translation: CASSLRTGGLNTEAFF.

This clone was counted a single time. The chain joins TRBV5-1 to TRBJ2-1; D is possibly TRBD1 (6 bases). The V end lost 4 bases, the J end lost 4 bases, and 12 bases lay between the germline ends. This CDR3 has 14 amino acids. Per germline, CDR1 SGHRS and CDR2 YFSETQ. The CDR3 DNA reads TGCGCCAGCAGCCGGACGGGACAATACAATGAGCAGTTCTTC. Its translation: CASSRTGQYNEQFF.

This chain uses TRBV18 with TRBJ2-5, with 8 bases that match TRBD2. The CDR3 consists of 14 residues. Trimming removed 3 bases from V and 5 bases from J; junction bases left unmatched: 5. The germline CDR1 and CDR2 sequences are KGHSH and LQKENI. In DNA, the CDR3 is TGTGCCAGCTCACCGCGGGAGGTTGGTGAGACCCAGTACTTC. This sequence encodes CASSPREVGETQYF.

This clone has a handful of counts. The chain has TRBV4-1 and TRBJ2-1, with D hard to call. CDR1 MGHRA and CDR2 YSYEKL come from the germline V gene. The ends were cut back, 2 bases at V and 3 bases at J, with 2 bases in the middle. The CDR3 loop spans 12 amino acids. The CDR3 is CASSQHYNEQFF. The CDR3 DNA is TGCGCCAGCAGCCAACACTACAATGAGCAGTTCTTC.

This clone showed up just once. The chain links TRBV6-5 to TRBJ1-1, with 7 bases matching TRBD1. The CDR3 has 11 amino acids. The V segment lost 11 bases and the J segment 10 bases; nucleotides outside the gene matches: 10. The germline V gene has CDR1 MNHEY and CDR2 SVGAGI. CDR3 in DNA: TGTGCCTCCCAGGGGGGCGAAGGAGCTTTCTTT. Translating gives CASQGGEGAFF.